The rows below give T cell receptor beta chains drawn from one sample of a study of cytomegalovirus exposure and HLA in healthy donors. Assay: immunoSEQ multiplex PCR; the TCRdb copy retains only in-frame clones and omits some. The data contain about 130,000 clones, around 86% of them singletons. Source material: PBMCs. These receptor sequences come from a woman aged 45 to 65 in good health and CMV-seropositive. Each CDR3 is given with its conserved first and last residue. D genes are given only for firm matches. Size is stated for part of the rows, as once, few or many counts, or as a class when the clone is expanded.

d_call: .; clone_size: few; v_call: TRBV19; j_call: TRBJ1-1; cdr3_aa: CASSREFAVLPTGAFF; cdr3_nt: TGTGCCAGTAGTCGAGAATTCGCGGTTCTCCCAACCGGAGCTTTCTTT
d_call: .; clone_size: .; v_call: TRBV19; j_call: TRBJ2-2; cdr3_aa: CASRAETGELFF; cdr3_nt: TGTGCCAGTAGGGCGGAGACCGGGGAGCTGTTTTTT
d_call: .; clone_size: .; v_call: TRBV28; j_call: TRBJ1-2; cdr3_aa: CASSWATLEGHYGYTF; cdr3_nt: TGTGCCAGCAGTTGGGCGACGCTGGAGGGACACTATGGCTACACCTTC
d_call: .; clone_size: once; v_call: TRBV5-1; j_call: TRBJ1-3; cdr3_aa: CASSLGQFSGNTIYF; cdr3_nt: TGCGCCAGCAGCTTGGGGCAGTTCTCTGGAAACACCATATATTTT
d_call: .; clone_size: .; v_call: TRBV11-2; j_call: TRBJ1-2; cdr3_aa: CASTLTGGGAGYTF; cdr3_nt: TGTGCCAGCACTCTAACGGGGGGTGGCGCTGGCTACACCTTC
d_call: TRBD2; clone_size: .; v_call: TRBV30; j_call: TRBJ2-7; cdr3_aa: CAWKASGYEQYF; cdr3_nt: TGTGCCTGGAAGGCTAGCGGCTACGAGCAGTACTTC
d_call: TRBD2; clone_size: .; v_call: TRBV9; j_call: TRBJ2-7; cdr3_aa: CASSVRDYTSYEQYF; cdr3_nt: TGTGCCAGCAGCGTAAGGGACTATACGTCTTACGAGCAGTACTTC
d_call: TRBD2; clone_size: .; v_call: TRBV9; j_call: TRBJ2-2; cdr3_aa: CASGASGRSTGELFF; cdr3_nt: TGTGCCAGCGGAGCTAGCGGGAGATCCACCGGGGAGCTGTTTTTT
d_call: .; clone_size: .; v_call: TRBV19; j_call: TRBJ2-7; cdr3_aa: CASSLNRDHEQYF; cdr3_nt: TGTGCCAGTAGCTTAAACAGGGACCACGAGCAGTACTTC
d_call: TRBD1; clone_size: .; v_call: TRBV7-9; j_call: TRBJ2-3; cdr3_aa: CASSSPGTGGAYTQYF; cdr3_nt: TGTGCCAGCAGCTCTCCCGGGACAGGGGGCGCCTATACGCAGTATTTT
d_call: TRBD1; clone_size: .; v_call: TRBV2; j_call: TRBJ1-6; cdr3_aa: CASRRTRDRMDSPLHF; cdr3_nt: TGTGCCAGCAGAAGAACCCGGGACAGGATGGATTCACCCCTCCACTTT
d_call: .; clone_size: .; v_call: TRBV5-1; j_call: TRBJ1-1; cdr3_aa: CASSFKADTEAFF; cdr3_nt: TGCGCCAGCAGCTTCAAGGCGGACACTGAAGCTTTCTTT
d_call: .; clone_size: .; v_call: TRBV5-8; j_call: TRBJ2-7; cdr3_aa: CASSHSTYEQYF; cdr3_nt: TGTGCCAGCAGCCATTCAACCTACGAGCAGTACTTC
d_call: TRBD1; clone_size: .; v_call: TRBV29-1; j_call: TRBJ1-2; cdr3_aa: CSVEDFNRGGYTF; cdr3_nt: TGCAGCGTTGAAGATTTTAACAGGGGTGGTTACACCTTC
d_call: .; clone_size: .; v_call: TRBV5-1; j_call: TRBJ1-3; cdr3_aa: CASSPFGSGSGNTIYF; cdr3_nt: TGCGCCAGCAGCCCCTTTGGGTCGGGCTCTGGAAACACCATATATTTT
d_call: TRBD2; clone_size: .; v_call: TRBV13; j_call: TRBJ2-1; cdr3_aa: CASSSPRLAGEFF; cdr3_nt: TGTGCCAGCAGTTCTCCTCGACTAGCGGGAGAATTCTTC
d_call: TRBD2; clone_size: .; v_call: TRBV28; j_call: TRBJ2-1; cdr3_aa: CASSFTAAGLAGVSSYNEQFF; cdr3_nt: TGTGCCAGCAGTTTTACGGCGGCGGGACTAGCGGGAGTGAGCTCCTACAATGAGCAGTTCTTC
d_call: .; clone_size: few; v_call: TRBV5-4; j_call: TRBJ2-3; cdr3_aa: CASSLFRTGTDTQYF; cdr3_nt: TGTGCCAGCAGTCTCTTTAGAACAGGCACAGATACGCAGTATTTT
d_call: .; clone_size: .; v_call: TRBV28; j_call: TRBJ2-3; cdr3_aa: CASSFPRNTQYF; cdr3_nt: TGTGCCAGCAGTTTCCCCCGTAATACGCAGTATTTT
d_call: .; clone_size: .; v_call: TRBV7-3; j_call: TRBJ2-2; cdr3_aa: CASSPGSRGTGELFF; cdr3_nt: TGTGCCAGCAGCCCCGGGAGCCGGGGAACCGGGGAGCTGTTTTTT
d_call: .; clone_size: .; v_call: TRBV5-4; j_call: TRBJ2-7; cdr3_aa: CASSLVGALYEQYF; cdr3_nt: TGTGCCAGCAGCTTGGTTGGAGCGCTCTACGAGCAGTACTTC
d_call: .; clone_size: .; v_call: TRBV27; j_call: TRBJ2-3; cdr3_aa: CASSPGDTDTDTQYF; cdr3_nt: TGTGCCAGCAGCCCAGGGGACACCGACACAGATACGCAGTATTTT
d_call: .; clone_size: .; v_call: TRBV7-9; j_call: TRBJ1-6; cdr3_aa: CASSPTGGGNSPLHF; cdr3_nt: TGTGCCAGCAGCCCTACGGGGGGCGGTAATTCACCCCTCCACTTT
d_call: TRBD2; clone_size: .; v_call: TRBV11-2; j_call: TRBJ2-5; cdr3_aa: CASSPGTSGSLGETQYF; cdr3_nt: TGTGCCAGCAGCCCAGGGACTAGCGGGAGCTTGGGAGAGACCCAGTACTTC
d_call: TRBD1; clone_size: few; v_call: TRBV5-4; j_call: TRBJ2-7; cdr3_aa: CASSLADGQGFKIYEQYF; cdr3_nt: TGTGCCAGCAGCTTGGCCGACGGACAGGGATTTAAGATCTACGAGCAGTACTTC
d_call: TRBD2; clone_size: .; v_call: TRBV2; j_call: TRBJ2-7; cdr3_aa: CASTEDLLAVEQYF; cdr3_nt: TGTGCCAGCACCGAGGACCTACTAGCGGTCGAGCAGTACTTC
d_call: TRBD1; clone_size: .; v_call: TRBV13; j_call: TRBJ2-2; cdr3_aa: CASSLGILTGTNTGELFF; cdr3_nt: TGTGCCAGCAGCTTAGGCATTTTGACAGGGACGAACACCGGGGAGCTGTTTTTT
d_call: .; clone_size: .; v_call: TRBV4-1; j_call: TRBJ2-2; cdr3_aa: CASSQEGLFTGELFF; cdr3_nt: TGCGCCAGCAGCCAAGAGGGACTCTTCACCGGGGAGCTGTTTTTT
d_call: .; clone_size: .; v_call: TRBV11-3; j_call: TRBJ2-2; cdr3_aa: CASSLSERGTGELFF; cdr3_nt: TGTGCCAGCAGCTTAAGCGAGAGAGGCACCGGGGAGCTGTTTTTT
d_call: TRBD1; clone_size: .; v_call: TRBV18; j_call: TRBJ2-5; cdr3_aa: CASSPRQGETQYF; cdr3_nt: TGTGCCAGCTCACCAAGACAGGGGGAGACCCAGTACTTC
d_call: .; clone_size: .; v_call: TRBV5-8; j_call: TRBJ1-2; cdr3_aa: CASSLWQSYGYTF; cdr3_nt: TGTGCCAGCAGCTTATGGCAGTCTTATGGCTACACCTTC
d_call: .; clone_size: once; v_call: TRBV13; j_call: TRBJ1-1; cdr3_aa: CASSTFRGEGTEAFF; cdr3_nt: TGTGCCAGCAGCACCTTTCGGGGGGAGGGAACTGAAGCTTTCTTT
d_call: .; clone_size: once; v_call: TRBV2; j_call: TRBJ1-1; cdr3_aa: CASRAGTENTEAFF; cdr3_nt: TGTGCCAGCAGAGCAGGGACTGAGAACACTGAAGCTTTCTTT
d_call: TRBD1; clone_size: few; v_call: TRBV2; j_call: TRBJ1-5; cdr3_aa: CATSTGGLGNQPQHF; cdr3_nt: TGTGCCACCTCGACAGGGGGGCTGGGCAATCAGCCCCAGCATTTT
d_call: .; clone_size: .; v_call: TRBV2; j_call: TRBJ1-2; cdr3_aa: CASSQEGGFYYGYTF; cdr3_nt: TGTGCCAGCAGCCAAGAGGGGGGGTTCTACTATGGCTACACCTTC
d_call: .; clone_size: .; v_call: TRBV11-3; j_call: TRBJ1-3; cdr3_aa: CASSFAVHSGNTIYF; cdr3_nt: TGTGCCAGCAGCTTTGCAGTGCACTCTGGAAACACCATATATTTT
d_call: TRBD1; clone_size: .; v_call: TRBV2; j_call: TRBJ1-1; cdr3_aa: CASRWPGQRVEAFF; cdr3_nt: TGTGCCAGCAGATGGCCGGGACAGCGGGTTGAAGCTTTCTTT
d_call: .; clone_size: .; v_call: TRBV5-6; j_call: TRBJ1-4; cdr3_aa: CASSLRRDEKLFF; cdr3_nt: TGTGCCAGCAGCTTGCGCCGGGATGAAAAACTGTTTTTT
d_call: TRBD2; clone_size: .; v_call: TRBV19; j_call: TRBJ2-1; cdr3_aa: CAGTSTSGIRDEQFF; cdr3_nt: TGTGCCGGAACCTCGACTAGCGGGATTCGAGATGAGCAGTTCTTC
d_call: TRBD2; clone_size: .; v_call: TRBV29-1; j_call: TRBJ2-7; cdr3_aa: CSVEDGGESNYEQYF; cdr3_nt: TGCAGCGTTGAAGATGGGGGGGAGAGTAACTACGAGCAGTACTTC
d_call: TRBD2; clone_size: .; v_call: TRBV27; j_call: TRBJ2-5; cdr3_aa: CASRTSGWEETQYF; cdr3_nt: TGTGCCAGCCGGACTAGCGGGTGGGAAGAGACCCAGTACTTC
d_call: TRBD2; clone_size: .; v_call: TRBV7-6; j_call: TRBJ2-5; cdr3_aa: CASSLRRALAGVGVGETQYF; cdr3_nt: TGTGCCAGCAGCTTACGTCGGGCCCTAGCGGGAGTCGGAGTGGGGGAGACCCAGTACTTC
d_call: .; clone_size: .; v_call: TRBV2; j_call: TRBJ1-2; cdr3_aa: CASSDRIYRPLHGYTF; cdr3_nt: TGTGCCAGCAGCGACAGGATATATCGCCCCCTCCATGGCTACACCTTC
d_call: TRBD1; clone_size: .; v_call: TRBV30; j_call: TRBJ1-2; cdr3_aa: CAWTGGPPGGYTF; cdr3_nt: TGTGCCTGGACAGGGGGCCCCCCGGGAGGCTACACCTTC
d_call: TRBD1; clone_size: few; v_call: TRBV30; j_call: TRBJ1-4; cdr3_aa: CAWSTPPGQGGEKLFF; cdr3_nt: TGTGCCTGGAGTACTCCCCCGGGACAGGGTGGCGAAAAACTGTTTTTT
d_call: .; clone_size: few; v_call: TRBV5-8; j_call: TRBJ1-5; cdr3_aa: CASSLTAIGQPQHF; cdr3_nt: TGTGCCAGCAGCCTGACAGCTATTGGTCAGCCCCAGCATTTT
d_call: TRBD2; clone_size: .; v_call: TRBV2; j_call: TRBJ2-7; cdr3_aa: CASSKTSGTYEQYF; cdr3_nt: TGTGCCAGCAGCAAGACTAGCGGGACTTACGAGCAGTACTTC
d_call: TRBD1; clone_size: .; v_call: TRBV5-1; j_call: TRBJ1-6; cdr3_aa: CASSPGQGYSPLHF; cdr3_nt: TGCGCCAGCAGCCCGGGACAGGGATATTCACCCCTCCACTTT